The 20 T cell receptor beta chains presented below share a single source sample, sequenced in a study of cytomegalovirus exposure and HLA in healthy donors. Primers included in the PCR were 60 Vbeta and 13 Jbeta primers. Profiling relied on immunoSEQ multiplex PCR, and the TCRdb table lists in-frame clones only, not all of them. The profile covers about 170,000 clones, with 80% to 90% appearing a single time and around 4.9% taken by the ten largest. The sample consisted of PBMCs. Receptor source: a girl between 10 and 17 years old in good health and CMV-seropositive.

V gene TRBV27 combines with J gene TRBJ2-3, with D unclear. Deletions cut 5 bases from V and 4 bases from J, with 16 bases between. The germline V gene has CDR1 MNHEY and CDR2 SMNVEV (reference sequence). CDR3 length: 15 residues. The CDR3 DNA sequence: TGTGCCAGCAGTCTGACCCCTGGAGCTCCAGATACGCAGTATTTT. It is translated as CASSLTPGAPDTQYF.

The chain joins TRBV5-4 to TRBJ2-3; perhaps TRBD2 as D (6 bases). Germline lookup yields CDR1 SGHNT and CDR2 YYREEE (reference sequence). The CDR3 covers 14 residues. The V end was cut by 4 bases, the J end by 6 bases, with 15 bases between. CDR3 DNA sequence: TGTGCCAGCAGCCTGGGACTGACGGGGGATACGCAGTATTTT. As protein: CASSLGLTGDTQYF. Complete variable domain (other parts from reference TRBV5-4 and TRBJ2-3): ETGVTQSPTHLIKTRGQQVTLRCSSQSGHNTVSWYQQALGQGPQFIFQYYREEENGRGNFPPRFSGLQFPNYSSELNVNALELDDSALYLCASSLGLTGDTQYFGPGTRLTVL.

The chain carries TRBV11-2 and TRBJ2-7; no clear D gene. The CDR3 totals 13 residues. Germline V gene lookup returns CDR1 SGHAT and CDR2 FQNNGV. V dropped 0 bases and J dropped 2 bases, with 5 bases sitting between them. CDR3 nucleotide sequence: TGTGCCAGCAGCTTAGACAGAACCTACGAGCAGTACTTC. Amino acids: CASSLDRTYEQYF. The whole variable domain, filled in from reference TRBV11-2 and TRBJ2-7, reads EAGVAQSPRYKIIEKRQSVAFWCNPISGHATLYWYQQILGQGPKLLIQFQNNGVVDDSQLPKDRFSAERLKGVDSTLKIQPAKLEDSAVYLCASSLDRTYEQYFGPGTRLTVT.

The chain recombines TRBV7-6 with TRBJ2-1, with D possibly being TRBD1 (6 bases). Per the germline V gene, CDR1 is SGHVS and CDR2 is FNYEAQ. Trimming stripped 1 base from V and 8 bases from J, with 9 bases between. CDR3 length: 13 amino acids. The CDR3 region is CASSLGPGDEQFF. The CDR3 coding sequence is TGTGCCAGCAGCTTAGGCCCAGGGGATGAGCAGTTCTTC. Using reference TRBV7-6 and TRBJ2-1 for the parts outside the CDR3, the full variable domain is GAGVSQSPRYKVTKRGQDVALRCDPISGHVSLYWYRQALGQGPEFLTYFNYEAQQDKSGLPNDRFSAERPEGSISTLTIQRTEQRDSAMYRCASSLGPGDEQFFGPGTRLTVL.

V and J are TRBV18 and TRBJ1-2, with unresolved D. This CDR3 contains 16 residues. Deletions cut 3 bases from V and 3 bases from J, with 17 bases between. CDR1 is KGHSH and CDR2 is LQKENI in the germline V gene. The CDR3 DNA reads as TGTGCCAGCTCACCGAAGGGTGAGGGCCTATACTATGGCTACACCTTC. Amino acid sequence: CASSPKGEGLYYGYTF.

For the CDR3, the DNA is TGTGCCAGCAGTGAAGCGGGGCCAGGGCGGTTCTACGAGCAGTACTTC. This sequence encodes CASSEAGPGRFYEQYF. The rearrangement links TRBV6-1 to TRBJ2-7, with TRBD1 as a possible D gene (5 bases). Germline V gene sequence: CDR1 MNHNS, CDR2 SASEGT. This CDR3 region has 16 residues. Trimming removed 0 bases at V and 3 bases at J, with 15 bases between.

The V and J genes are TRBV5-4 and TRBJ1-2, with D possibly matching TRBD1 (5 bases). The CDR3 runs to 14 residues. Per the germline V gene, CDR1 is SGHNT and CDR2 is YYREEE (reference sequence). V shed 2 bases and J shed 3 bases, with 11 bases lying between them. The CDR3 spells CASSLIGGDYGYTF. CDR3 DNA sequence: TGTGCCAGCAGCTTAATAGGAGGGGACTATGGCTACACCTTC.

The rearrangement links TRBV5-8 to TRBJ2-7; D remains ambiguous. Per the germline V gene, CDR1 is SGHTS and CDR2 is YDEGEE. The length of the CDR3 is 15 residues. V shed 0 bases and J shed 0 bases, with 10 bases lying between them. The CDR3 DNA follows: TGTGCCAGCAGCTTGGAGGCGGCTAGCTCCTACGAGCAGTACTTC. Its translation is CASSLEAASSYEQYF.

The chain is built from TRBV11-1 and TRBJ2-7; a possible D gene is TRBD1 (5 bases). In germline, CDR1 is SGHAT, CDR2 FQDESV (reference sequence). V lost 5 bases and J lost 8, with 16 bases in between. CDR3 length equals 13 residues. CDR3 residues: CASSAVAAGQQYF. CDR3 DNA sequence: TGTGCCAGCAGCGCCGTGGCTGCAGGGCAGCAGTACTTC.

V is TRBV2 and J is TRBJ1-6; D perhaps matches TRBD1 (6 bases). The CDR3 is 15 residues long. Trimming left V 6 bases short and J 0 bases short, with 9 bases between. Germline CDR1 is SNHLY and CDR2 is FYNNEI. Here the CDR3 DNA reads TGTGCCAGCAGGGACAGTAGCTCCTATAATTCACCCCTCCACTTT. Amino acid sequence: CASRDSSSYNSPLHF.

J is TRBJ2-1 and V is TRBV27; D ambiguous. This CDR3 is 12 amino acids long. V was clipped by 6 bases and J by 8 bases, with 11 bases between them. Germline assignment: CDR1 MNHEY and CDR2 SMNVEV (reference sequence). The CDR3 protein is CASSRSFDEQFF. In DNA, the CDR3 is TGTGCCAGCAGCCGTTCCTTTGATGAGCAGTTCTTC.

The rearrangement uses TRBV11-2 and TRBJ1-2, with 7 nucleotides matching TRBD1. There are 15 residues in the CDR3. Germline V gene lookup returns CDR1 SGHAT and CDR2 FQNNGV. J lost 4 bases, V lost 1 base, and 6 bases had no gene match. Written as DNA, the CDR3 is TGTGCCAGCAGCTTAGCCGGGACAGCCTCCTATGGCTACACCTTC. Encoded protein: CASSLAGTASYGYTF.

This chain connects TRBV9 to TRBJ2-1; tentatively, D is TRBD1 (6 bases). Germline V gene lookup returns CDR1 SGDLS and CDR2 YYNGEE. The CDR3 loop spans 15 amino acids. Trimming cost V 4 bases and J 2 bases, with 13 bases left between them. CDR3 loop: CASSRRGQPYNEQFF. CDR3 coding DNA: TGTGCCAGCAGCAGACGAGGACAGCCCTACAATGAGCAGTTCTTC.

CDR3 coding DNA: TGTGCCAGCAGTGAAGAGGAGGGGGGGCCATCAGATACGCAGTATTTT. It specifies CASSEEEGGPSDTQYF. This chain uses TRBV6-1 with TRBJ2-3, with D possibly matching TRBD2 (7 bases). The CDR3 consists of 16 residues. The V end lost 1 base, the J end lost 4 bases, and 15 bases lay between the germline ends. Germline V gene lookup returns CDR1 MNHNS and CDR2 SASEGT.

The chain couples TRBV19 to TRBJ1-5, with TRBD1 identical over 10 bases. The CDR3 extends over 15 amino acids. Germline CDR1 LNHDA, CDR2 SQIVND (reference sequence). V trimming: 9 bases; J trimming: 6 bases; junction bases outside the gene matches: 11. The chain's CDR3 is CASEPGQGYTQPQHF. CDR3 DNA: TGTGCCAGCGAGCCGGGACAGGGGTACACTCAGCCCCAGCATTTT.

The gene calls are TRBV10-3 and TRBJ2-3; maybe TRBD1 (5 bases). The CDR3 has 14 residues. Trimming removed 2 bases from V and 6 bases from J, with 12 bases in between. Looked up from germline, CDR1 is ENHRY and CDR2 is SYGVKD. The CDR3 nucleotides read TGTGCCATCAGTGAGACAGGTGGTGGGGATACGCAGTATTTT. Encoded protein: CAISETGGGDTQYF.

V usage is TRBV30 and J usage is TRBJ2-1; 7 bases are a match to TRBD2. The germline gives CDR1 GTSNPN, CDR2 SVGIG (reference sequence). J lost 9 bases, V lost 0 bases, and 5 bases had no gene match. CDR3 size: 13 residues. Here the CDR3 reads CAWSVVGGPEQFF. CDR3 DNA sequence: TGTGCCTGGAGTGTGGTGGGAGGGCCTGAGCAGTTCTTC.

The chain is built from TRBV27 and TRBJ2-5; TRBD1 is a possible D gene (5 bases). Germline lookup yields CDR1 MNHEY and CDR2 SMNVEV (reference sequence). The V end was cut by 5 bases, the J end by 7 bases, with 17 bases between. The CDR3 runs to 14 residues. This chain's CDR3 is CASSPSTVVVTQYF. The CDR3 region has the DNA TGTGCCAGCAGTCCGTCGACAGTTGTTGTGACCCAGTACTTC.

This rearrangement joins TRBV28 to TRBJ2-7; TRBD1 is a possible D gene (6 bases). Trimming took 3 bases from V and 0 from J, leaving 15 bases between them. Germline-derived CDR1 and CDR2 are MDHEN and SYDVKM. The CDR3 is 16 amino acids. CDR3 loop: CASSFPWDTSSYEQYF. The CDR3, as DNA: TGTGCCAGCAGTTTTCCTTGGGACACATCCTCCTACGAGCAGTACTTC.

The V call is TRBV7-9, the J call TRBJ1-2; 7 nucleotides agree with TRBD1. Trimming took 6 bases from V and 4 from J; bases not matched to a gene: 14. Germline V lookup: CDR1 SEHNR, CDR2 FQNEAQ (reference sequence). The CDR3 totals 16 residues. The CDR3 spells CASRPPPRGLAYGYTF. The DNA for the CDR3 is TGTGCCAGCAGACCACCCCCTAGGGGGCTCGCCTATGGCTACACCTTC.